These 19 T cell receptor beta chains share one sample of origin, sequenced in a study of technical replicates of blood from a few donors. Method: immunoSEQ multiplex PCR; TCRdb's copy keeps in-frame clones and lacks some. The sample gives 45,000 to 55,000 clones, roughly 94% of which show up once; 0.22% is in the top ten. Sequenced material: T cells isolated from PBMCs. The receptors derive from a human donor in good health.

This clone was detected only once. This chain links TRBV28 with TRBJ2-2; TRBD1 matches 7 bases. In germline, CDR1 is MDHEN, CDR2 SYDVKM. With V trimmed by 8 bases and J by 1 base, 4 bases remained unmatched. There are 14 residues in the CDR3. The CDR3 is CASRWTGNTGELFF. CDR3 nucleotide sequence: TGTGCCAGCCGTTGGACAGGGAACACCGGGGAGCTGTTTTTT. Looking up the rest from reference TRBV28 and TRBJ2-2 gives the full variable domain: DVKVTQSSRYLVKRTGEKVFLECVQDMDHENMFWYRQDPGLGLRLIYFSYDVKMKEKGDIPEGYSVSREKKERFSLILESASTNQTSMYLCASRWTGNTGELFFGEGSRLTVL.

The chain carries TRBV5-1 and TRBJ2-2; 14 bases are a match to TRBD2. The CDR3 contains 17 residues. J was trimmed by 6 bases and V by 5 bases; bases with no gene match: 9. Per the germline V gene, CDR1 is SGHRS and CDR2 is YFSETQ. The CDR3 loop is CASRTSGGAFYSGELFF. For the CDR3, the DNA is TGCGCCAGCAGGACTAGCGGGGGGGCGTTTTATTCCGGGGAGCTGTTTTTT.

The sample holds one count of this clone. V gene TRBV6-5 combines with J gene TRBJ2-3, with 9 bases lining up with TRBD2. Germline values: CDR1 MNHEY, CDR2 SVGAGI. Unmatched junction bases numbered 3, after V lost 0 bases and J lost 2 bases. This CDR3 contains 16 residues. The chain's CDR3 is CASSYSPSGDTDTQYF. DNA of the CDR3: TGTGCCAGCAGTTACTCTCCTAGCGGGGACACAGATACGCAGTATTTT.

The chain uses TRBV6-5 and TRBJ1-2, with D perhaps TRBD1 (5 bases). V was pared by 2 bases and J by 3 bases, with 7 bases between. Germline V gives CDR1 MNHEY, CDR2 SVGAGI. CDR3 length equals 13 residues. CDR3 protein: CASSYQGYYGYTF. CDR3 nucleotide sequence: TGTGCCAGCAGTTACCAGGGATACTATGGCTACACCTTC.

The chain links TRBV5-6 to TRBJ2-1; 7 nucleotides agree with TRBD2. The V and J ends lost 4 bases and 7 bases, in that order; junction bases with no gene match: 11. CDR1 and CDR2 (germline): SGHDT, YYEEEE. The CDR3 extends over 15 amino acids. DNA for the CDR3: TGTGCCAGCAGCCCACTGTTGACTAGCCGGAATGAGCAGTTCTTC. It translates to CASSPLLTSRNEQFF.

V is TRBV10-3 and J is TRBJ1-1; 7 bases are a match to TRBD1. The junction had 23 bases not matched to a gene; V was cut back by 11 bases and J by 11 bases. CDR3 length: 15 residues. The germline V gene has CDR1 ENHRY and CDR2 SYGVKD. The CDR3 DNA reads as TGTGCCCAGGGGGTCTGGGGGGCCCCACCACTGAGGGCTTTCTTT. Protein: CAQGVWGAPPLRAFF.

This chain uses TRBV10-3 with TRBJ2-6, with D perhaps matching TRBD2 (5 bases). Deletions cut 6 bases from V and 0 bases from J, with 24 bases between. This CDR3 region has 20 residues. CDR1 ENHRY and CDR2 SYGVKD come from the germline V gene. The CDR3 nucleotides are TGTGCCATCAGAGGAGGCGCAGGCGCCCGACAAGACTCTGGGGCCAACGTCCTGACTTTC. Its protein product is CAIRGGAGARQDSGANVLTF.

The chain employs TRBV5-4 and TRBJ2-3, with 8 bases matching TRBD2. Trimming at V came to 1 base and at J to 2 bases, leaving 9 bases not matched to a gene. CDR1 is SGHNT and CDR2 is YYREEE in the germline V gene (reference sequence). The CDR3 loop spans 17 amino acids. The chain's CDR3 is CASSLTFPGGFTDTQYF. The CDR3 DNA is TGTGCCAGCAGCTTGACCTTTCCGGGGGGGTTCACAGATACGCAGTATTTT.

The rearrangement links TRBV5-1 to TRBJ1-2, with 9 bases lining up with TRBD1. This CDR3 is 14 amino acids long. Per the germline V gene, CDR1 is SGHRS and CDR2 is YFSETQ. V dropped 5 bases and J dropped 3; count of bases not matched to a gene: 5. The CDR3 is CASRSGQGDYGYTF. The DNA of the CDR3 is TGCGCCAGCAGGTCGGGACAGGGAGACTATGGCTACACCTTC.

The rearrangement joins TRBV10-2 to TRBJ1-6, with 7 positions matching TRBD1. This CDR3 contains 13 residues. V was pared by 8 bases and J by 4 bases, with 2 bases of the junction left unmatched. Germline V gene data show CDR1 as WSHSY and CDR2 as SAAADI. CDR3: CASPGGYNSPLHF. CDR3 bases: TGCGCCAGCCCAGGGGGTTATAATTCACCCCTCCACTTT.

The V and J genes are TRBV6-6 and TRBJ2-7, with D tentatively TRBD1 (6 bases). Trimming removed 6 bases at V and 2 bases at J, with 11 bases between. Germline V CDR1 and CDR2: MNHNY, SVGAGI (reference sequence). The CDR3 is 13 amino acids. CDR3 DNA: TGTGCCAGCAGCCAAGACAGGACCTACGAGCAGTACTTC. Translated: CASSQDRTYEQYF.

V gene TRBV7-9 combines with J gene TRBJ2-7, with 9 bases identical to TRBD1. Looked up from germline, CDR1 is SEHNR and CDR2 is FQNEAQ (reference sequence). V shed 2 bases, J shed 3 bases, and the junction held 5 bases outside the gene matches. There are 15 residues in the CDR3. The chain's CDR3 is CASSLPGTGRYEQYF. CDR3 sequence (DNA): TGTGCCAGCAGCTTACCAGGGACAGGGCGCTACGAGCAGTACTTC.

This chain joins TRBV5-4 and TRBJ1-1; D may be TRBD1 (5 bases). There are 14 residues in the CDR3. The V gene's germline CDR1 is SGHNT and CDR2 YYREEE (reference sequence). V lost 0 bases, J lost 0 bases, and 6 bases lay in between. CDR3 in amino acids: CASSLARVNTEAFF. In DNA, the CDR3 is TGTGCCAGCAGCTTGGCCAGGGTGAACACTGAAGCTTTCTTT.

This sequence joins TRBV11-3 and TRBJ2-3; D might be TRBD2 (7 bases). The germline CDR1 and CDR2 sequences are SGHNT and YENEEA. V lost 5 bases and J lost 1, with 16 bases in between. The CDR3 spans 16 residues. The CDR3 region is CASSGVGGLRTDTQYF. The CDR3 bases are TGTGCCAGCAGCGGGGTCGGGGGGCTACGCACAGATACGCAGTATTTT.

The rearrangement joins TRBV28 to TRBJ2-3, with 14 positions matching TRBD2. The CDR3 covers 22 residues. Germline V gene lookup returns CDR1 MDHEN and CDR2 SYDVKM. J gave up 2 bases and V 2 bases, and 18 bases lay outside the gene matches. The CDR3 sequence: CASSLIVRTSGRRPSYTDTQYF. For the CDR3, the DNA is TGTGCCAGCAGTTTAATAGTTAGGACTAGCGGGAGGAGACCCTCTTACACAGATACGCAGTATTTT.

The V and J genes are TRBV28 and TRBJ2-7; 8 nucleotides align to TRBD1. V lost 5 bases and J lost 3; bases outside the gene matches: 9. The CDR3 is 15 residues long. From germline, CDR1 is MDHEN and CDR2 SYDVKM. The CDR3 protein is CASSISGTGDYEQYF. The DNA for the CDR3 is TGTGCCAGCAGTATCTCCGGGACAGGCGACTACGAGCAGTACTTC.

CDR3 DNA sequence: TGTGCCAGCAGCCAAGAGGAATGGGTTGGGGGCTCCACTGAAGCTTTCTTT. Residues: CASSQEEWVGGSTEAFF. The chain has TRBV14 and TRBJ1-1, with D possibly TRBD1 on 6 matching bases. The ends were cut back, 0 bases at V and 4 bases at J, with 18 bases in the middle. CDR1 and CDR2 (germline): SGHDN, FVKESK. This CDR3 is 17 amino acids long. The full variable domain, with the rest looked up from reference TRBV14 and TRBJ1-1, is EAGVTQFPSHSVIEKGQTVTLRCDPISGHDNLYWYRRVMGKEIKFLLHFVKESKQDESGMPNNRFLAERTGGTYSTLKVQPAELEDSGVYFCASSQEEWVGGSTEAFFGQGTRLTVV.

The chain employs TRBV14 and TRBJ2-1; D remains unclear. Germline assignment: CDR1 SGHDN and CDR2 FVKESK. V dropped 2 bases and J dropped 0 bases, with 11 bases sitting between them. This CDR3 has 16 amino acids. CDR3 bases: TGTGCCAGCAGCCAAACTTTTGGTAGCTCCTACAATGAGCAGTTCTTC. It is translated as CASSQTFGSSYNEQFF. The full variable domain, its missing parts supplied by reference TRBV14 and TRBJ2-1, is EAGVTQFPSHSVIEKGQTVTLRCDPISGHDNLYWYRRVMGKEIKFLLHFVKESKQDESGMPNNRFLAERTGGTYSTLKVQPAELEDSGVYFCASSQTFGSSYNEQFFGPGTRLTVL.

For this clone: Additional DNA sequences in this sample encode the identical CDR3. The CDR3 sequence is CASSSGGMSTEAFF. The CDR3 DNA reads as TGTGCCAGCAGCTCAGGGGGAATGAGCACTGAAGCTTTCTTT. V usage is TRBV5-4 and J usage is TRBJ1-1, with 7 positions matching TRBD1. V trimming: 3 bases; J trimming: 4 bases; junction bases outside the gene matches: 6. The V gene's germline CDR1 is SGHNT and CDR2 YYREEE (reference sequence). The CDR3 loop spans 14 amino acids.